Shown below are 24 T cell receptor beta chains from a single sample sequenced in a study. MiXCR, applied by TCRdb to the 5' RACE reads, yields one record per CDR3 protein. This table holds 35,000 to 45,000 distinct CDR3 sequences, around a fifth found once. Tregs were sorted as CD4+CD25+CD127-/low cells. Sequencing was done on a sample of Tregs sorted from a lymph node. The receptor source for this set is a female donor with breast cancer.

There are many counts of this clonotype. The rearrangement links TRBV2 to TRBJ2-5; TRBD1 aligns across 8 bases. The CDR3 has 14 residues. V lost 6 bases, J lost 5 bases, and 8 bases stayed unmatched. Germline loops: CDR1 SNHLY, CDR2 FYNNEI. The CDR3 bases are TGTGCCAGCAGCGGACAGGGTCATCGGGAGACCCAGTACTTC. Translating gives CASSGQGHRETQYF.

This clonotype was recorded a few times. CDR3 nucleotides: TGTGCCAGCAGTTTCTCTCTTCCAAGACTAGGTACTCGGTACGAGCAGTACTTC. Translation: CASSFSLPRLGTRYEQYF. The rearrangement links TRBV27 to TRBJ2-7; D might be TRBD2 (6 bases). Trimming removed 3 bases at V and 4 bases at J, with 25 bases between. CDR1 is MNHEY, CDR2 SMNVEV, per germline (reference sequence). CDR3 size: 18 residues.

The CDR3 reads CASSPSRGDNEQFF. The CDR3 DNA follows: TGTGCCAGCTCACCCTCTAGGGGGGACAATGAGCAGTTCTTC. The chain joins TRBV18 to TRBJ2-1; D assignment may be TRBD1 or TRBD2 (6 bases each). The germline CDR1 and CDR2 sequences are KGHSH and LQKENI. V was shortened by 3 bases and J by 5 bases, with 11 bases between the two germline ends. The CDR3 is 14 residues long. Full variable domain (outside the CDR3, taken from reference TRBV18 and TRBJ2-1): NAGVMQNPRHLVRRRGQEARLRCSPMKGHSHVYWYRQLPEEGLKFMVYLQKENIIDESGMPKERFSAEFPKEGPSILRIQQVVRGDSAAYFCASSPSRGDNEQFFGPGTRLTVL.

This clonotype was seen at least ten times. The CDR3: CSAAGTSYGYTF. As DNA, the CDR3 is TGCAGTGCTGCCGGGACAAGCTATGGCTACACCTTC. The V and J genes are TRBV20-1 and TRBJ1-2; D perhaps matches TRBD1 (6 bases). Per germline, CDR1 DFQATT and CDR2 SNEGSKA (reference sequence). V lost 5 bases and J 4 bases, leaving 11 bases between the germline ends. The CDR3 length is 12 residues.

This clonotype was observed at least ten times. The chain joins TRBV7-3 to TRBJ1-1; 7 nucleotides agree with TRBD1. CDR1 and CDR2 from the germline V gene are SGHTA and FQGTGA. CDR3 length equals 14 residues. The junction had 7 bases not matched to a gene; V was cut back by 5 bases and J by 4 bases. CDR3 nucleotide sequence: TGTGCCAGCAGCCTGACATCAGGGGGCACTGAAGCTTTCTTT. Translating it yields CASSLTSGGTEAFF.

The genes are TRBV7-2 and TRBJ2-1; D is ambiguous. From germline, CDR1 is SGHTA and CDR2 FQGNSA. CDR3 size: 13 residues. V lost 0 bases to trimming and J lost 5 bases, with 5 bases between them. The CDR3 loop reads CASSLAVNNEQFF. CDR3 DNA sequence: TGTGCCAGCAGCTTAGCGGTAAACAATGAGCAGTTCTTC.

The chain combines TRBV20-1 with TRBJ2-7, with 8 bases aligning to TRBD1. The CDR3 totals 12 residues. CDR1 is DFQATT, CDR2 SNEGSKA, per germline (reference sequence). V shed 2 bases, J shed 6 bases, and the junction held 3 bases outside the gene matches. The DNA for the CDR3 is TGCAGTGCTAGACAGGGGGCACCCGAGCAGTACTTC. Translated: CSARQGAPEQYF.

This clonotype was seen only a few times. The chain is built from TRBV2 and TRBJ2-5; 10 bases are a match to TRBD2. The CDR3 totals 14 residues. With V trimmed by 7 bases and J by 2 bases, 4 bases remained unmatched. CDR1 SNHLY and CDR2 FYNNEI come from the germline V gene. This chain's CDR3 is CASTPGLAQETQYF. CDR3 in DNA: TGTGCCAGCACCCCGGGACTAGCGCAAGAGACCCAGTACTTC. The entire variable domain, with the rest obtained from reference TRBV2 and TRBJ2-5, is as follows: EPEVTQTPSHQVTQMGQEVILRCVPISNHLYFYWYRQILGQKVEFLVSFYNNEISEKSEIFDDQFSVERPDGSNFTLKIRSTKLEDSAMYFCASTPGLAQETQYFGPGTRLLVL.

The chain is built from TRBV30 and TRBJ2-3; D perhaps matches TRBD2 (6 bases). The CDR3 is 15 amino acids. Germline V lookup: CDR1 GTSNPN, CDR2 SVGIG (reference sequence). V was trimmed by 2 bases and J by 1 base, leaving 13 bases between them. CDR3 residues: CAWSSMGGGTDTQYF. Written as DNA, the CDR3 is TGTGCCTGGAGTAGCATGGGCGGGGGCACAGATACGCAGTATTTT. Full variable domain (outside the CDR3, taken from reference TRBV30 and TRBJ2-3): SQTIHQWPATLVQPVGSPLSLECTVEGTSNPNLYWYRQAAGRGLQLLFYSVGIGQISSEVPQNLSASRPQDRQFILSSKKLLLSDSGFYLCAWSSMGGGTDTQYFGPGTRLTVL.

This clonotype was seen only a few times. The genes are TRBV2 and TRBJ2-7, with D uncertain. The CDR3 loop spans 14 amino acids. Germline assignment: CDR1 SNHLY and CDR2 FYNNEI. Trimming left V 7 bases short and J 3 bases short, with 16 bases between. CDR3 sequence: CASIPGLGFYEQYF. CDR3 DNA: TGTGCCAGCATTCCCGGCTTAGGGTTCTACGAGCAGTACTTC. The complete variable domain, with remaining parts taken from reference TRBV2 and TRBJ2-7, reads EPEVTQTPSHQVTQMGQEVILRCVPISNHLYFYWYRQILGQKVEFLVSFYNNEISEKSEIFDDQFSVERPDGSNFTLKIRSTKLEDSAMYFCASIPGLGFYEQYFGPGTRLTVT.

Of note for this clonotype: The junction differs from germline at one of its ends, possibly a read error. This chain connects TRBV12-3 or TRBV12-4 to TRBJ1-4; TRBD1 is a possible D gene (5 bases). The CDR3 loop spans 17 amino acids. The CDR3 region has the DNA TGTGCCAGCACCCTGGGACTGCCCTCAAGGCGGGATGAAAAACTGCTTTTT. Its protein product is CASTLGLPSRRDEKLLF.

This clonotype was seen many times. The J gene is TRBJ2-2, the V gene TRBV29-1; D remains unclear. This CDR3 comprises 12 residues. V was pared by 1 base and J by 5 bases, with 5 bases between. Looked up from germline, CDR1 is SQVTM and CDR2 is ANQGSEA. CDR3 region: CSVEGFTGELFF. DNA of the CDR3: TGCAGCGTTGAAGGGTTTACCGGGGAGCTGTTTTTT.

The table lists this clonotype with a few counts. The CDR3 DNA reads TGTGCCATCAGTGCTGGCAGCGGGACAGGGGGGTCGGAGACCCAGTACTTC. Protein product: CAISAGSGTGGSETQYF. The J gene is TRBJ2-5, the V gene TRBV10-3; TRBD1 matches at 11 bases. The CDR3 contains 17 residues. The trim removed 4 bases at V and 5 bases at J, leaving 12 bases unmatched. Germline V gene lookup returns CDR1 ENHRY and CDR2 SYGVKD.

Remarks on this clonotype: A much more abundant neighbour one base away suggests this may be a read error. The CDR3 end shows no conserved phenylalanine or tryptophan, and so a read error is likely. The rearrangement joins TRBV29-1 to TRBJ1-1; perhaps TRBD1 as D (5 bases). This CDR3 is 13 amino acids long. Germline values: CDR1 SQVTM, CDR2 ANQGSEA. V was pared by 2 bases and J by 0 bases, with 7 bases between. CDR3 region: CSVEPGLNTEAFI. The CDR3 nucleotides read TGCAGCGTTGAACCAGGGCTGAACACTGAAGCTTTCATT.

In its sample, this clonotype was seen a few times. J is TRBJ2-7 and V is TRBV27; D ambiguous. The CDR3 covers 13 residues. Germline loops: CDR1 MNHEY, CDR2 SMNVEV (reference sequence). Deletions cut 3 bases from V and 1 base from J, with 7 bases between. The CDR3 DNA is TGTGCCAGCAGTTTTTCTCCGTCCTACGAGCAGTACTTC. This translates into CASSFSPSYEQYF.

This clonotype was picked up many times. The chain links TRBV20-1 to TRBJ2-3; 12 positions agree with TRBD1. The CDR3 runs 15 residues. Germline V gives CDR1 DFQATT, CDR2 SNEGSKA (reference sequence). Unmatched junction bases numbered 5, after V lost 3 bases and J lost 4 bases. Here the CDR3 reads CSASPGQGASDTQYF. The CDR3 DNA is TGCAGTGCTAGCCCGGGACAGGGGGCTTCAGATACGCAGTATTTT.

This clonotype was counted many times. This chain's CDR3 is CASSVGTDTQYF. The CDR3 DNA reads as TGTGCCAGCAGCGTTGGCACAGATACGCAGTATTTT. J is TRBJ2-3 and V is TRBV9, with D unclear. V was pared by 2 bases and J by 1 base, with 2 bases between. CDR3 size: 12 residues. Germline V gives CDR1 SGDLS, CDR2 YYNGEE.

By sample fraction, this clonotype is medium-sized. This rearrangement joins TRBV27 to TRBJ1-5, with D tentatively TRBD1 (5 bases). From germline, CDR1 is MNHEY and CDR2 SMNVEV (reference sequence). With 5 bases removed from V and 3 bases from J, the gap between germline ends came to 8 bases. CDR3 length: 13 amino acids. CDR3 in DNA: TGTGCCAGCAGTCTGGGGGTCAATCAGCCCCAGCATTTT. Its protein is CASSLGVNQPQHF.

This clonotype was found many times. The rearrangement links TRBV28 to TRBJ2-1; 12 nucleotides align to TRBD2. This CDR3 contains 19 residues. J lost 3 bases, V lost 7 bases, and 16 bases had no gene match. Germline CDR1 is MDHEN and CDR2 is SYDVKM. The CDR3 sequence: CASKGPGFLTSGSYNEQFF. The CDR3 nucleotides are TGTGCCAGCAAAGGACCCGGTTTCTTGACTAGCGGGAGCTACAATGAGCAGTTCTTC. Together with reference TRBV28 and TRBJ2-1, the CDR3 gives the full variable domain: DVKVTQSSRYLVKRTGEKVFLECVQDMDHENMFWYRQDPGLGLRLIYFSYDVKMKEKGDIPEGYSVSREKKERFSLILESASTNQTSMYLCASKGPGFLTSGSYNEQFFGPGTRLTVL.

This clonotype was seen repeatedly, ten times or more. V usage is TRBV6-2 or TRBV6-3 and J usage is TRBJ1-5; D call uncertain. Germline CDR1 and CDR2: MNHEY and SVGEGT. CDR3 length: 13 amino acids. With 6 bases removed from V and 4 bases from J, the gap between germline ends came to 10 bases. CDR3 bases: TGTGCCAGCAGACGTCCCGGGAATCAGCCCCAGCATTTT. It codes for CASRRPGNQPQHF.

Ten or more counts support this clonotype. The rearrangement links TRBV20-1 to TRBJ2-1; 10 bases are a match to TRBD1. The germline CDR1 and CDR2 sequences are DFQATT and SNEGSKA (reference sequence). The CDR3 is made up of 17 amino acids. The V and J ends lost 0 bases and 8 bases, in that order; junction bases with no gene match: 13. The CDR3 region has the DNA TGCAGTGCTAGAGACCCCCGGGGGACAGGGGAGCTCGATGAGCAGTTCTTC. Protein product: CSARDPRGTGELDEQFF.

Ten or more counts support this clonotype. For the CDR3, the DNA is TGTGCCAGCGCTGGGCCTAGCGGGACTTCCTACAATGAGCAGTTCTTC. Amino acids: CASAGPSGTSYNEQFF. The V call is TRBV9, the J call TRBJ2-1, with TRBD2 matching 9 bases. This CDR3 region has 16 residues. Germline values: CDR1 SGDLS, CDR2 YYNGEE. The V segment lost 7 bases and the J segment 1 base; nucleotides outside the gene matches: 9. Together with reference TRBV9 and TRBJ2-1, the CDR3 gives the full variable domain: DSGVTQTPKHLITATGQRVTLRCSPRSGDLSVYWYQQSLDQGLQFLIQYYNGEERAKGNILERFSAQQFPDLHSELNLSSLELGDSALYFCASAGPSGTSYNEQFFGPGTRLTVL.

In this sample, this clonotype turned up a few times. The V gene is TRBV9, the J gene TRBJ2-1, with a weak D call TRBD2 (5 bases). CDR1 is SGDLS and CDR2 is YYNGEE in the germline V gene. The V gene lost 3 bases and the J gene lost 0 bases, with 13 bases spanning the gap. The CDR3 consists of 16 residues. DNA of the CDR3: TGTGCCAGCAGCGAACCCCCGCGGGTCTCCTACAATGAGCAGTTCTTC. It is translated as CASSEPPRVSYNEQFF.

This clonotype is labeled medium-sized. The V gene is TRBV6-6, the J gene TRBJ2-7; no definite D call. The CDR3 sequence is 13 residues long. Deletions cut 5 bases from V and 2 bases from J, with 10 bases between. CDR1 is MNHNY, CDR2 SVGAGI, per germline (reference sequence). CDR3 loop: CASSQSGTYEQYF. DNA for the CDR3: TGTGCCAGCAGTCAAAGTGGGACCTACGAGCAGTACTTC.